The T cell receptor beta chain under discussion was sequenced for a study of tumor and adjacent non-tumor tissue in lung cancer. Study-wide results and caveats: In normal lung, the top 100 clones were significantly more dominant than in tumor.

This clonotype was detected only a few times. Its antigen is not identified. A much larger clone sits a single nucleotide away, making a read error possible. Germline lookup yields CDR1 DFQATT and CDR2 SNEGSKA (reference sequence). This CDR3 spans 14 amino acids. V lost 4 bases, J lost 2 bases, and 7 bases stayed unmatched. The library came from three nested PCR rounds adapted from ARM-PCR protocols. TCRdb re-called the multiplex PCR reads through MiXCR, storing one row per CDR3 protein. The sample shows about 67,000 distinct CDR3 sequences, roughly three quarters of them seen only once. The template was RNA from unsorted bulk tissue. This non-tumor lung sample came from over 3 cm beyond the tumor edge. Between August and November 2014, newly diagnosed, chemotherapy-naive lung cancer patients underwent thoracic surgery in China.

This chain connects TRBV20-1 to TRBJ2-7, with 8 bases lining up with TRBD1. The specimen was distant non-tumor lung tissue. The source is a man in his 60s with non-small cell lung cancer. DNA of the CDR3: TGCAGTGCTAAATCAGGGGGCCTTGCCTACGAGCAGTACTTC. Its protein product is CSAKSGGLAYEQYF.